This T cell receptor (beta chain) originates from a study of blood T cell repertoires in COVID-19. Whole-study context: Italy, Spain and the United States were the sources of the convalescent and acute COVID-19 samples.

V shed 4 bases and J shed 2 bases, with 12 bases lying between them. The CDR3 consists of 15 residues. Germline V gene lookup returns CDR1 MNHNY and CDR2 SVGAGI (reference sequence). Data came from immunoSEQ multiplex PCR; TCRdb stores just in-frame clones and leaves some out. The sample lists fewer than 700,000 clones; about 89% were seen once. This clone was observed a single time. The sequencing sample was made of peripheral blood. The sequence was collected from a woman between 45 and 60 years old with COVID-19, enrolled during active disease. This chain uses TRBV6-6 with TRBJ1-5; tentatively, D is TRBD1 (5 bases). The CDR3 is CASSSTAGGNQPQHF. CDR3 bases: TGTGCCAGCAGTTCGACGGCGGGGGGCAATCAGCCCCAGCATTTT.